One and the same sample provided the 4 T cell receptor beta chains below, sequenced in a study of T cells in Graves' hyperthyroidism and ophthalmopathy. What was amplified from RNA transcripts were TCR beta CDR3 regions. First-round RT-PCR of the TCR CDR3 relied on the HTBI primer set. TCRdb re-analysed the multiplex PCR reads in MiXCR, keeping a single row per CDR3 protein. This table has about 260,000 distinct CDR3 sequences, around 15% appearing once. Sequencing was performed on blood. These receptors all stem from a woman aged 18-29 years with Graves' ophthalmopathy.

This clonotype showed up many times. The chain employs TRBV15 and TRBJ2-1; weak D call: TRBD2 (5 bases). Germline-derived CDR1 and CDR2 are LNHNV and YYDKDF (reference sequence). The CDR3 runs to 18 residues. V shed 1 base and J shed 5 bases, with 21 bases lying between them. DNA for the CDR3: TGTGCCACCAGCAGAGGAGAGTCGCTGGGGAGTGCCCACAATGAGCAGTTCTTC. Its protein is CATSRGESLGSAHNEQFF.

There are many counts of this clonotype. The CDR3 DNA reads TGTGCCAGCACCAGAACGGGGGGCGCGGGCAATCAGCCCCAGCATTTT. Translation gives CASTRTGGAGNQPQHF. This chain joins TRBV12-3 or TRBV12-4 and TRBJ1-5, with D perhaps matching TRBD1 (6 bases). V lost 7 bases to trimming and J lost 2 bases, with 18 bases between them. The CDR3 covers 16 residues.

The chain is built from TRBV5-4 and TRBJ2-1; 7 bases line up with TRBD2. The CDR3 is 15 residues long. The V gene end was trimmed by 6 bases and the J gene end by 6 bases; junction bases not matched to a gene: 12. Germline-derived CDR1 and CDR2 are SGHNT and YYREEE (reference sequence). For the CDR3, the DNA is TGTGCCAGCACCCCTGGGCTAGGGAGGGTCAATGAGCAGTTCTTC. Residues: CASTPGLGRVNEQFF.

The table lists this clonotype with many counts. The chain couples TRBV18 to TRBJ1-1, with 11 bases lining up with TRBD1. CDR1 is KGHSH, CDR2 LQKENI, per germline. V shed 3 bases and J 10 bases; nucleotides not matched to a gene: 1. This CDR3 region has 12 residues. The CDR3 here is CASSPGTGGAFF. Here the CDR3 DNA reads TGTGCCAGCTCACCCGGGACAGGGGGAGCTTTCTTT.